The 3 T cell receptor beta chains below come from one sample, sequenced in a study of human T cells and chemical hapten exposure. One entry per CDR3 protein results from TCRdb running MiXCR on the RACE reads. The data contain 280,000 or so distinct CDR3 sequences, about 7.7% of them seen just once; the ten biggest clones take up more than 0.95%. Specified time point: pre-sensitization, week 0. The treatment: therapeutic diphenylcyclopropenone sensitization with weekly scalp DPC. The source material was whole blood, sampled in connection with sensitization to the hapten diphenylcyclopropenone (DPC). Receptor source: a man aged 18 to 29 with alopecia areata. Some clones in this sample may be carry-over from other donors' samples.

This clonotype has at least ten counts. The rearrangement uses TRBV6-5 and TRBJ2-3; either TRBD1 or TRBD2 may supply D (5 bases each). Looked up from germline, CDR1 is MNHEY and CDR2 is SVGAGI. CDR3 length: 15 residues. V lost 5 bases to trimming and J lost 1 base, with 13 bases between them. CDR3 sequence reads: CASSPGTVRTDTQYF. DNA for the CDR3: TGTGCCAGCAGTCCCGGGACGGTGCGCACAGATACGCAGTATTTT.

The chain uses TRBV7-8 and TRBJ1-5; D is possibly TRBD1 (5 bases). There are 16 residues in the CDR3. Between the trimmed V and J ends, which lost 6 bases and 0 bases, there was a span of 15 bases. CDR1 and CDR2 from the germline V gene are SGHVS and FQNEAQ. CDR3 coding DNA: TGTGCCAGCAGTTCCACAGGACCTTATAGCAATCAGCCCCAGCATTTT. Protein sequence: CASSSTGPYSNQPQHF.

This clonotype was picked up a small number of times. The J gene is TRBJ2-1, the V gene TRBV4-3; maybe TRBD2 (5 bases). CDR3 length: 14 amino acids. CDR1 is LGHNA, CDR2 YSLEER, per germline. V was cut by 4 bases and J by 4 bases, with 11 bases left in between. Written as DNA, the CDR3 is TGCGCCAGCAGCCGTGAGGGAAGGTACAATGAGCAGTTCTTC. Residues: CASSREGRYNEQFF.